This TCR beta chain was sequenced for a study of cytomegalovirus exposure and HLA in healthy donors. Findings of the study overall: Researchers catalogued around 150 TCR beta chains as cytomegalovirus-associated. An observed cluster of highly shared sequence variants was recorded as a likely sequencing artifact. In a later analysis, most CMV-associated TCR beta chains appeared HLA-restricted.

The CDR3 is 12 residues long. Germline V lookup: CDR1 SGHRS, CDR2 YFSETQ. V lost 2 bases to trimming and J lost 3 bases, with 4 bases between them. The PCR had 60 Vbeta and 13 Jbeta primers. As originally analysed: Counted up in a later analysis, unique TCR beta chains came to around 80 million, with some 11 million shared. Only in-frame clones appear in the TCRdb table, and some are missing; sequencing was by immunoSEQ multiplex PCR. Clone size and the V and J calls come from that table; the DNA yielded D and trimming. The table records approximately 210,000 clones, more than 75% of them present only once. Details on this clone: What it recognizes is unknown.

This clonotype originated in a male donor in good health and CMV-seropositive. This sequence joins TRBV5-1 and TRBJ2-3, with D unclear. The sequenced sample consisted of PBMCs. The CDR3 DNA reads as TGCGCCAGCAGCTTTTTAACAGATACGCAGTATTTT. Translated, it gives CASSFLTDTQYF.